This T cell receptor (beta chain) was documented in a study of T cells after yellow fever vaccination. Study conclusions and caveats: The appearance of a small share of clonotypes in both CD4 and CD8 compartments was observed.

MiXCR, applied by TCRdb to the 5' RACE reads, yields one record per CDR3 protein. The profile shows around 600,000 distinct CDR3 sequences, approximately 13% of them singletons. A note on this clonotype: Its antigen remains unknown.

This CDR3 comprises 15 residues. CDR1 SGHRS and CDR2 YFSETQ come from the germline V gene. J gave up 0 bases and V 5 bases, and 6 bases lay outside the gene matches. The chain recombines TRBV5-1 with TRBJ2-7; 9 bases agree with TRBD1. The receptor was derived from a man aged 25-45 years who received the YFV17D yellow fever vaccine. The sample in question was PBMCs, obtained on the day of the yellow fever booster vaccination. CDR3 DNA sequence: TGCGCCAGCAGTATACAGGGGGCGAGCTCCTACGAGCAGTACTTC. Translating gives CASSIQGASSYEQYF.